This T cell receptor (beta chain) was observed in a study of human versus mouse CDR3 diversity and MHC coevolution. Whole-study context: The immunoSEQ assay reportedly detects one in 200,000 T cells. Each sample yielded about 0.6 x 10^7 to 1.7 x 10^7 valid reads.

Generated by immunoSEQ multiplex PCR, the TCRdb table keeps only in-frame clones and is missing some. The sample contains 50,000 to 70,000 clones, 85% to 95% of which appear only once. Regarding this clone: Its antigen is not identified.

Trimming took 4 bases from V and 0 from J, leaving 13 bases between them. From germline, CDR1 is SGDLS and CDR2 YYNGEE. The CDR3 extends over 16 amino acids. Broader study findings: Roughly 6 MHC II alleles selected the human T cells. Clonal inequality was lowest in two of the three human donors.

The chain joins TRBV9 to TRBJ2-2, with D possibly TRBD1 on 5 matching bases. The receptor comes from a person aged 55 to 70 in good health. Sequencing was performed on naive CD4+ T cells from blood. The sample's subset: CD45RO-negative CD62L-positive naive CD4 T cells. CDR3 nucleotides: TGTGCCAGCAGCCTCACCCGACAGACGAACACCGGGGAGCTGTTTTTT. This codes for CASSLTRQTNTGELFF.